This TCR beta chain comes out of a study of T-cell memory formation after mild COVID-19. Overall study findings and caveats: Later expanders leaned CD4+, whereas clones that contracted between day 15 and 85 were balanced CD4/CD8. Several responding clones turned up in pre-infection memory, indicating that cross-reactive memory may have taken part.

Of note for this clonotype: What it recognizes is unknown.

The trim removed 9 bases at V and 2 bases at J, leaving 14 bases unmatched. This CDR3 contains 17 residues. Using its own MiXCR run on the 5' RACE reads, TCRdb lists one record per CDR3 protein. The sample carries approximately 290,000 distinct CDR3 sequences, 15% to 20% recorded once. The chain has TRBV12-3 or TRBV12-4 and TRBJ2-7, with 12 nucleotides matching TRBD2. Sequenced sample: PBMCs or a T cell subset sorted from them (not recorded which). This receptor was obtained from a man younger than 35 who had mild COVID-19 (a few samples of this study predate the infection). Cell type and time point are not known. The CDR3 bases are TGTGCCAGTGGGGCAACTAGCGGGGGGCCCATCCCCTACGAGCAGTACTTC. Encoded protein: CASGATSGGPIPYEQYF.